The 7 T cell receptor beta chains below all came from one sample that was sequenced in a study of blood T cell repertoires in COVID-19. Here immunoSEQ multiplex PCR was the method, and the copy in TCRdb shows in-frame clones only, minus some. The data contain 250,000 to 350,000 clones, 88% of them singletons. Sequences were obtained from peripheral blood. The receptors originated from a woman aged 25 to 39 with COVID-19, enrolled during active disease.

The V call is TRBV20-1, the J call TRBJ2-1; 10 bases line up with TRBD2. CDR3 length equals 16 residues. Germline trimming cut 3 bases from V and 7 bases from J; bases unmatched to any gene: 12. Germline V gene lookup returns CDR1 DFQATT and CDR2 SNEGSKA (reference sequence). The CDR3 coding sequence is TGCAGTGCTAGTTTGGGTCGGCTAGCGGGAGTGAATGAGCAGTTCTTC. It translates to CSASLGRLAGVNEQFF.

The V and J genes are TRBV10-1 and TRBJ2-7, with D perhaps TRBD1 (6 bases). This CDR3 contains 16 residues. Germline V lookup: CDR1 WNHNN, CDR2 SYGVQD (reference sequence). With 8 bases removed from V and 5 bases from J, the gap between germline ends came to 25 bases. CDR3 protein: CASLDQGTGTCDEQYF. The CDR3 DNA is TGCGCCAGCTTAGACCAAGGAACAGGGACATGCGACGAGCAGTACTTC.

The rearrangement links TRBV27 to TRBJ2-2, with 11 bases that match TRBD1. The CDR3 runs 15 residues. V gave up 5 bases and J gave up 4 bases; unmatched junction bases: 3. The germline CDR1 and CDR2 sequences are MNHEY and SMNVEV (reference sequence). The CDR3 reads CASSPGTGGTGELFF. The CDR3 DNA reads as TGTGCCAGCAGTCCCGGGACAGGGGGCACCGGGGAGCTGTTTTTT.

The J gene is TRBJ2-3, the V gene TRBV6-6; 9 bases match TRBD1. Germline CDR1 and CDR2: MNHNY and SVGAGI (reference sequence). The CDR3 is 15 amino acids. V was pared by 5 bases and J by 0 bases, with 3 bases of the junction left unmatched. CDR3 sequence: CASSLQGASTDTQYF. The CDR3 nucleotides are TGTGCCAGCAGTCTACAGGGGGCGAGCACAGATACGCAGTATTTT.

The chain has TRBV7-3 and TRBJ2-2; 10 bases map to TRBD2. Germline V CDR1 and CDR2: SGHTA, FQGTGA. V lost 4 bases, J lost 4 bases, and 0 bases stayed unmatched. The length of the CDR3 is 14 residues. This CDR3 is CASSSSGGTGELFF. CDR3 DNA: TGTGCCAGCAGCTCTAGCGGGGGCACCGGGGAGCTGTTTTTT.

A remark on this clone: Other DNA sequences from this sample encode an identical CDR3 as well. This chain joins TRBV28 and TRBJ1-2; TRBD1 is a possible D gene (6 bases). This CDR3 has 13 amino acids. Germline values: CDR1 MDHEN, CDR2 SYDVKM. V lost 2 bases and J 8 bases, leaving 12 bases between the germline ends. The CDR3 sequence is CASSLEGGRGYTF. In DNA form, the CDR3 reads TGTGCCAGCAGTTTAGAGGGGGGGCGCGGCTACACCTTC.

The chain uses TRBV3-1 (or the pseudogene TRBV3-2) and TRBJ2-3; TRBD2 agrees at 13 bases. The ends lost 6 bases at V and 4 bases at J; junction bases unmatched: 7. The CDR3 is 16 residues long. Germline V gene lookup returns CDR1 LGHDT and CDR2 YNNKEL (reference sequence). CDR3 protein: CASRDGLAGVPDTQYF. Here the CDR3 DNA reads TGTGCCAGCAGAGACGGACTAGCGGGAGTCCCAGATACGCAGTATTTT.